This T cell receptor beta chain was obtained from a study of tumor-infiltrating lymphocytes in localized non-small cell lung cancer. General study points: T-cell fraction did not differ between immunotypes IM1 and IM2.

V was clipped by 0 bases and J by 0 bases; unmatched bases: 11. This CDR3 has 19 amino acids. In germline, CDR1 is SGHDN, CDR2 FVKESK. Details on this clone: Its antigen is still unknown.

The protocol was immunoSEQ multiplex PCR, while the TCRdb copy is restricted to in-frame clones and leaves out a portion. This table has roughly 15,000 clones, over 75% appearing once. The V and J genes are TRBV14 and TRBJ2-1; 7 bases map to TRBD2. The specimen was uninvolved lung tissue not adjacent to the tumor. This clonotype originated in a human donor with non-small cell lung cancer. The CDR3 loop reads CASSQDWGGWGSSYNEQFF. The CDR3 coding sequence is TGTGCCAGCAGCCAAGATTGGGGAGGGTGGGGAAGCTCCTACAATGAGCAGTTCTTC.